Below are 13 T cell receptor beta chains sequenced from a single sample in a study of blood T cell repertoires in COVID-19. Profiling relied on immunoSEQ multiplex PCR, and the TCRdb table lists in-frame clones only, not all of them. This sample carries fewer than 400,000 clones, around nine tenths of them seen once, and the ten largest clones take roughly 10%. Sequencing was done on a sample of PBMCs or T cells enriched from blood (not recorded which). These receptors were obtained from a woman aged 45-60 years who had recovered from COVID-19.

V usage is TRBV6-5 and J usage is TRBJ2-5; 10 bases line up with TRBD1. Germline V gives CDR1 MNHEY, CDR2 SVGAGI. The CDR3 has 14 amino acids. The junction had 6 bases not matched to a gene; V was cut back by 6 bases and J by 5 bases. The CDR3 here is CASSRDRGGETQYF. Written as DNA, the CDR3 is TGTGCCAGCAGCCGGGACAGGGGTGGGGAGACCCAGTACTTC.

This sequence joins TRBV27 and TRBJ2-7; TRBD2 might be the D (7 bases). The germline V gene encodes CDR1 MNHEY and CDR2 SMNVEV (reference sequence). The CDR3 is 14 residues long. V was clipped by 2 bases and J by 4 bases, with 12 bases between them. DNA for the CDR3: TGTGCCAGCAGTTTACGGGGGGCGGTTTACGAGCAGTACTTC. Amino acids: CASSLRGAVYEQYF.

This chain connects TRBV28 to TRBJ1-5; D is unclear. V was shortened by 3 bases and J by 1 base, with 19 bases between the two germline ends. The germline gives CDR1 MDHEN, CDR2 SYDVKM. The CDR3 is 18 residues long. The CDR3 DNA follows: TGTGCCAGCAGTTTGGTAATGGGCTGGCCCGAGAGCAATCAGCCCCAGCATTTT. It is translated as CASSLVMGWPESNQPQHF.

CDR3 DNA: TGTGCCAGTAAGGCCGGGGGGCCCCCCCAGGATGAGCAGTTCTTC. Encoded protein: CASKAGGPPQDEQFF. The genes are TRBV19 and TRBJ2-1, with D possibly matching TRBD2 (7 bases). The germline CDR1 and CDR2 sequences are LNHDA and SQIVND (reference sequence). CDR3 length: 15 amino acids. Trimming pared 7 bases from V and 8 bases from J, leaving 21 bases between.

Only one count was recorded for this clone. The chain recombines TRBV5-1 with TRBJ2-3, with D possibly being TRBD1 (5 bases). From germline, CDR1 is SGHRS and CDR2 YFSETQ. The CDR3 covers 15 residues. Trimming stripped 3 bases from V and 4 bases from J, with 15 bases between. CDR3 nucleotides: TGCGCCAGCAGCTCCCCAACCAGGGATGCAGATACGCAGTATTTT. It codes for CASSSPTRDADTQYF. Full variable domain (remainder filled in from reference TRBV5-1 and TRBJ2-3): KAGVTQTPRYLIKTRGQQVTLSCSPISGHRSVSWYQQTPGQGLQFLFEYFSETQRNKGNFPGRFSGRQFSNSRSEMNVSTLELGDSALYLCASSSPTRDADTQYFGPGTRLTVL.

The chain couples TRBV6-5 to TRBJ1-6, with TRBD1 identical over 9 bases. CDR1 MNHEY and CDR2 SVGAGI come from the germline V gene. The CDR3 consists of 15 residues. The J segment lost 8 bases and the V segment lost 6 bases, leaving 8 bases of the junction unmatched. CDR3 coding DNA: TGTGCCAGCAGCTCATTTAGGACAGGGGATTCACCCCTCCACTTT. This translates into CASSSFRTGDSPLHF.

CDR3 coding DNA: TGTGCCAGCAGTGGGACAGGGAGTGAAAAACTGTTTTTT. Its protein is CASSGTGSEKLFF. The gene calls are TRBV2 and TRBJ1-4, with 8 bases fitting TRBD1. The CDR3 runs 13 residues. V lost 4 bases, J lost 7 bases, and 2 bases stayed unmatched. Germline assignment: CDR1 SNHLY and CDR2 FYNNEI.

V is TRBV28 and J is TRBJ1-1, with 11 bases lining up with TRBD1. The CDR3 has 15 residues. Germline V gives CDR1 MDHEN, CDR2 SYDVKM. V lost 5 bases to trimming and J lost 1 base; unmatched junction nucleotides: 3. As DNA, the CDR3 is TGTGCCAGCAGTAGTGGACAGGGGGCGAACACTGAAGCTTTCTTT. It yields the protein CASSSGQGANTEAFF.

The chain carries TRBV4-2 and TRBJ1-2; a weak D match, TRBD1 (6 bases). Germline lookup yields CDR1 LGHNA and CDR2 YNFKEQ. This CDR3 has 14 amino acids. Trimming stripped 0 bases from V and 8 bases from J, with 13 bases between. The CDR3 coding sequence is TGTGCCAGCAGCCAAGATTTGAGGGGGAAGGGCTACACCTTC. Residues: CASSQDLRGKGYTF.

This sequence joins TRBV11-2 and TRBJ2-1, with TRBD2 identical over 9 bases. Germline CDR1 and CDR2: SGHAT and FQNNGV. J lost 1 base, V lost 4 bases, and 5 bases had no gene match. The CDR3 has 16 residues. The CDR3 nucleotides are TGTGCCAGCAGCTCCTCAGCGGGAGGATCCTACAATGAGCAGTTCTTC. It codes for CASSSSAGGSYNEQFF.

The CDR3 protein is CASSPGQSRNNEQFF. Here the CDR3 DNA reads TGTGCCAGCAGCCCCGGACAGTCCAGAAACAATGAGCAGTTCTTC. The chain combines TRBV7-6 with TRBJ2-1, with D tentatively TRBD1 (6 bases). V shed 5 bases and J shed 5 bases, with 16 bases lying between them. The CDR3 is 15 amino acids. The V gene's germline CDR1 is SGHVS and CDR2 FNYEAQ.

The chain links TRBV5-1 to TRBJ2-1; D may be TRBD2 (6 bases). Germline assignment: CDR1 SGHRS and CDR2 YFSETQ. V was pared by 2 bases and J by 4 bases, with 13 bases between. This CDR3 has 15 residues. CDR3 region: CASSLIRGLYNEQFF. In DNA form, the CDR3 reads TGCGCCAGCAGCTTAATTCGGGGGTTATACAATGAGCAGTTCTTC.

V gene TRBV7-9 combines with J gene TRBJ2-4, with 9 positions matching TRBD1. After removal of 4 bases from V and 2 bases from J, the junction contained 12 bases not matched to a gene. Germline-derived CDR1 and CDR2 are SEHNR and FQNEAQ (reference sequence). The length of the CDR3 is 18 residues. The CDR3 is CASSSRDRASVTKNIQYF. The CDR3 bases are TGTGCCAGCAGCTCCCGGGACAGGGCGAGTGTTACCAAAAACATTCAGTACTTC.